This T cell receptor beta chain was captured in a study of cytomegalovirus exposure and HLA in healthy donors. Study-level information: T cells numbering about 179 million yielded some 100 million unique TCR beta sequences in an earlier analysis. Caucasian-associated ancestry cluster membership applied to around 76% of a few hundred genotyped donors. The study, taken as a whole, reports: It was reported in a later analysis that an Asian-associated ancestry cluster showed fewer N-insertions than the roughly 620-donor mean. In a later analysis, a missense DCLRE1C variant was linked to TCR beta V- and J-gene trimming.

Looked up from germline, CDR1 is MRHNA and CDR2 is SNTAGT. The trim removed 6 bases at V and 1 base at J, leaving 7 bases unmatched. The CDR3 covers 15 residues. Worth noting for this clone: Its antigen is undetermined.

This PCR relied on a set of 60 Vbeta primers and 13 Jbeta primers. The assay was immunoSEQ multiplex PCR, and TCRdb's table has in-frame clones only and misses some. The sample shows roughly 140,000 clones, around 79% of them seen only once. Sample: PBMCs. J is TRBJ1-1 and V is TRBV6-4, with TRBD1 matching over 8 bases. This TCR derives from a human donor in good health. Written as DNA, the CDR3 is TGTGCCAGCAGATCTCAGGACAGGGCGAACACTGAAGCTTTCTTT. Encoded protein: CASRSQDRANTEAFF.